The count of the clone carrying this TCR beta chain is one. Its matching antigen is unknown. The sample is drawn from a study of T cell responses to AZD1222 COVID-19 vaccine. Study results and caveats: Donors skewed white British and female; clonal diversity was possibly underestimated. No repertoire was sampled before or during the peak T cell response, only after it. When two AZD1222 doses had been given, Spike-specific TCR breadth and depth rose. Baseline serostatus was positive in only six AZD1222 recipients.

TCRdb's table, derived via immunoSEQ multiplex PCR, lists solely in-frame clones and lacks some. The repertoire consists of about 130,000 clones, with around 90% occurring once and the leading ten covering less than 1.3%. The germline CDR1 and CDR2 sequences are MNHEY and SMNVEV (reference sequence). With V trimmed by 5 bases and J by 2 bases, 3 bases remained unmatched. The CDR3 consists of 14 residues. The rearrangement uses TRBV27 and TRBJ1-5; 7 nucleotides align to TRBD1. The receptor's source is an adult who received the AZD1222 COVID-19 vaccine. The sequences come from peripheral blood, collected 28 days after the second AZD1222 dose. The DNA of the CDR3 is TGTGCCAGCAGTCCAACAGGGGGCAATCAGCCCCAGCATTTT. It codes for CASSPTGGNQPQHF.